Listed below are T cell receptor beta chains from one sample, sequenced in a study of pediatric ulcerative colitis. Using immunoSEQ multiplex PCR, the repertoire was profiled, and TCRdb retains in-frame clones only, with some absent. The table shows under 6,000 clones, with approximately 92% occurring only once. The sample comprised blood. These TCRs come from a boy aged 10-17 years who was a control in a study of pediatric ulcerative colitis. The CDR3 runs from the conserved cysteine through the conserved F or W.

v_gene	j_gene	CDR3aa
TRBV7-8	TRBJ2-3	CASSPQFWGQVADTQYF
TRBV27	TRBJ2-5	CASRPGLAITQETQYF
TRBV11-2	TRBJ2-1	CASSPRTSGSLDEQFF
TRBV13	TRBJ2-1	CASSRPTGGNEQFF
TRBV9	TRBJ2-1	CASSATGPNEQFF
TRBV19	TRBJ2-1	CASSLRLAGGVNEQFF
TRBV11-2	TRBJ2-1	CASSLGRGEQFF
TRBV4-3	TRBJ2-3	CASSQERIGGSPTDTQYF
TRBV7-2	TRBJ2-1	CASSLYERGGSYEQFF
TRBV7-9	TRBJ1-2	CASSARGAQGYTF
TRBV4-1	TRBJ1-5	CASSQAEGGVSNQPQHF
TRBV19	TRBJ1-5	CASKGRSNQPQHF
TRBV25-1	TRBJ2-5	CASSEGGTGRETQYF
TRBV7-9	TRBJ2-2	CASSLPRSSNTGELFF
TRBV7-2	TRBJ1-5	CASSKTGGNQPQHF
TRBV28	TRBJ1-1	CASSSRQGSWAFF
TRBV7-2	TRBJ1-5	CASSAYKGGNQPQHF
TRBV7-9	TRBJ1-4	CASRRDRAPEKLFF
TRBV7-9	TRBJ2-7	CASSLEGGVKYEQYF
TRBV6-6	TRBJ2-5	CASSYTVRETQYF
TRBV19	TRBJ2-1	CASSIGGGRGMDEQFF
TRBV4-2	TRBJ2-3	CASSQEIIVVADTQYF
TRBV6-5	TRBJ2-4	CASSYRGVQDIQYF
TRBV29-1	TRBJ2-7	CSVEDVELGPSGSLWYEQYF
TRBV27	TRBJ2-1	CASKRAGTSGYNEQFF
TRBV6-1	TRBJ2-5	CASRGVTQETQYF
TRBV11-2	TRBJ2-3	CASSSPNPIAADTQYF
TRBV19	TRBJ2-7	CASSIGGGVLYEQYF
TRBV9	TRBJ1-2	CASSGDSYGYTF
TRBV18	TRBJ1-2	CASSPPQVWGYTF
TRBV19	TRBJ1-2	CASLGRRPGYTF
TRBV5-1	TRBJ2-7	CASSLEASIGYEQYF
TRBV7-2	TRBJ2-1	CASSLGHRAGRSYNEQFF
TRBV4-1	TRBJ2-7	CASSQGDSTAYEQYF
TRBV30	TRBJ1-2	CAWSVGDSSFYGYTF
TRBV30	TRBJ2-7	CAWSDSAGRSAYEQYF
TRBV10-2	TRBJ2-3	CASSQLTSGVLTDTQYF
TRBV2	TRBJ1-3	CASSGPDGSGNTIYF
TRBV15	TRBJ1-4	CATSRPTFGTSRTQLFF
TRBV2	TRBJ2-5	CASSEATQTQYF
TRBV5-1	TRBJ2-5	CASSTPSGRFQETQYF
TRBV5-6	TRBJ2-1	CASSGLAGGPLNEQFF
TRBV1	TRBJ2-4	CTSSHDRSKNIQYF
TRBV6-5	TRBJ2-3	CASSRGTDTQYF
TRBV21-1	TRBJ1-1	CASSKQFVRETEAFF
TRBV5-1	TRBJ2-6	CASSLWGGANVLTF